The clone carrying this T cell receptor beta chain was observed a few times. CDR1 and CDR2 (germline): DFQATT, SNEGSKA (reference sequence). The trim removed 0 bases at V and 2 bases at J, leaving 4 bases unmatched. The length of the CDR3 is 15 residues. TCRdb processed the RT-PCR reads anew with MiXCR; each CDR3 protein has one entry. The sample shows about 570,000 distinct CDR3 sequences, about 11% of them seen only once. This specimen belongs to a study of response to subunit inactivated influenza vaccine. The same data also went into a second study, on T cells expressing NK-cell markers. In that study: As the method of synthesis, 5'RACE template switching with UMIs yielded TCR beta cDNA. Sequencing of TCR beta repertoires drew on sorted CD3+CD56+NKG2C+, CD3+CD56+NKG2C- and CD3+CD56-NKG2C+ T cells. Several experiments confined sorting to alpha-beta TCR T cells with an anti-gamma-delta TCR antibody. For four donors, these clonotypes were likewise the leading ones in the CD3+CD56-NKG2C+ fraction. Nothing established the HCMV specificity of expanded NKG2C+ T cell clones.

This chain connects TRBV20-1 to TRBJ2-1, with 7 bases lining up with TRBD2. The material was PBMCs from blood, obtained on the day of vaccination. This TCR came from a man aged 50 to 59 who received an inactivated influenza vaccine. The CDR3 region is CSARDLAGAYNEQFF. In DNA, the CDR3 is TGCAGTGCTAGAGATCTGGCGGGGGCCTACAATGAGCAGTTCTTC.